This entry lists 26 T cell receptor beta chains sequenced from one sample in a study of blood T cells in healthy people across ages. Next came a second PCR, run for about 7 to 12 cycles, which used a sample-barcoded 5' primer along with a J-beta primer mix. MiXCR, run by TCRdb on the 5' RACE reads, gives a single entry per CDR3 protein. The sample shows 1.5 million or so distinct CDR3 sequences, roughly two fifths of them seen only once. The sequenced material came from blood. The receptors shown here come from a young woman in good health.

The rearrangement uses TRBV20-1 and TRBJ2-5; 11 nucleotides match TRBD2. Matching the DNA end better, TRBJ2-7 makes the J call doubtful. CDR1 and CDR2 from the germline V gene are DFQATT and SNEGSKA (reference sequence). The CDR3 is made up of 14 amino acids. Here the CDR3 DNA reads TGCAGTGCTCACCAGACTAGCGGGATTCTCGAGCAGTACTTC. This sequence encodes CSAHQTSGILEQYF.

The chain has TRBV4-3 and TRBJ1-2; D is possibly TRBD1 (6 bases). The V and J ends lost 0 bases and 7 bases respectively, with 21 bases between them. The germline V gene encodes CDR1 LGHNA and CDR2 YSLEER. The CDR3 sequence is 17 residues long. The CDR3 DNA reads as TGCGCCAGCAGCCAAGATCTTTTGTGCGGGGGGCTGGGTGGCTACACCTTC. It encodes CASSQDLLCGGLGGYTF.

In its sample, this clonotype was seen a few times. The V call is TRBV7-2, the J call TRBJ2-7; 7 bases line up with TRBD1. V gave up 6 bases and J gave up 3 bases; unmatched junction bases: 11. This CDR3 is 15 amino acids long. The germline V gene encodes CDR1 SGHTA and CDR2 FQGNSA. The CDR3 nucleotides read TGTGCCAGCAGGACCGACAGGGAGAGTTTCTACGAGCAGTACTTC. It encodes CASRTDRESFYEQYF.

V is TRBV6-2 or TRBV6-3 and J is TRBJ2-6; D unclear. The V gene lost 3 bases and the J gene lost 3 bases, with 9 bases spanning the gap. The CDR3 consists of 15 residues. Germline CDR1 and CDR2: MNHEY and SVGEGT. For the CDR3, the DNA is TGTGCCAGCAGTTATAAATACGATGGGGCCAACGTCCTGACTTTC. Amino acids: CASSYKYDGANVLTF.

The genes are TRBV29-1 and TRBJ2-1; 8 bases match TRBD2. This CDR3 is 14 amino acids long. After removal of 2 bases from V and 8 bases from J, the junction contained 8 bases not matched to a gene. CDR1 SQVTM and CDR2 ANQGSEA come from the germline V gene. The DNA for the CDR3 is TGCAGCGTTGAACCCGGGACTAGAAGGGATGAGCAGTTCTTC. Its protein is CSVEPGTRRDEQFF.

The chain carries TRBV24-1 and TRBJ2-7; D call uncertain. Between the trimmed V and J ends, which lost 3 bases and 3 bases, there was a span of 8 bases. The CDR3 is 13 residues long. Germline V gene sequence: CDR1 KGHDR, CDR2 SFDVKD. In nucleotides, the CDR3 is TGTGCCACCAGTGATGGGATGGACTACGAGCAGTACTTC. It specifies CATSDGMDYEQYF.

This clonotype was recorded a few times. This sequence joins TRBV4-3 and TRBJ1-2; D is ambiguous. Trimming left V 0 bases short and J 7 bases short, with 18 bases between. Germline V lookup: CDR1 LGHNA, CDR2 YSLEER. This CDR3 has 16 amino acids. In DNA form, the CDR3 reads TGCGCCAGCAGCCAAGATTTTGTTATGGGGTATGGTGGCTACACCTTC. This codes for CASSQDFVMGYGGYTF.

This clonotype was picked up a small number of times. The chain combines TRBV24-1 with TRBJ2-3; TRBD1 is a possible D gene (5 bases). The germline gives CDR1 KGHDR, CDR2 SFDVKD. The CDR3 contains 14 residues. Trimming removed 3 bases at V and 2 bases at J, with 8 bases between. The CDR3 spells CATSDQGVTDTQYF. CDR3 in DNA: TGTGCCACCAGTGATCAGGGCGTCACAGATACGCAGTATTTT.

Many counts were recorded for this clonotype. The rearrangement uses TRBV6-2 or TRBV6-3 and TRBJ2-1, with 7 bases aligning to TRBD1. The germline V gene has CDR1 MNHEY and CDR2 SVGEGT. Trimming took 4 bases from V and 5 from J; bases not matched to a gene: 8. The CDR3 has 15 amino acids. This chain's CDR3 is CASSSWGQLDNEQFF. CDR3 DNA: TGTGCCAGCAGTTCCTGGGGACAGCTAGACAATGAGCAGTTCTTC.

This sequence joins TRBV6-2 or TRBV6-3 and TRBJ1-2; D is ambiguous. Germline V gene data show CDR1 as MNHEY and CDR2 as SVGEGT. The CDR3 loop spans 12 amino acids. V shed 7 bases and J shed 1 base, with 7 bases lying between them. In nucleotides, the CDR3 is TGTGCCAGCACCCAGCGTAACTATGGCTACACCTTC. As protein: CASTQRNYGYTF.

The chain is built from TRBV20-1 and TRBJ2-7; 13 bases fit TRBD2. In germline, CDR1 is DFQATT, CDR2 SNEGSKA (reference sequence). CDR3 length equals 15 residues. Losses at the gene ends were 4 bases for V and 1 base for J; bases not matched to a gene: 4. Written as DNA, the CDR3 is TGCAGTGCTAAGACTAGCGGGAGGATTTCCTACGAGCAGTACTTC. Translated, it gives CSAKTSGRISYEQYF.

There are a few counts of this clonotype. This rearrangement joins TRBV6-2 or TRBV6-3 to TRBJ2-7; tentative D call: TRBD2 (6 bases). V was shortened by 2 bases and J by 3 bases, with 8 bases between the two germline ends. The CDR3 extends over 13 amino acids. Germline CDR1 and CDR2: MNHEY and SVGEGT. This CDR3 is CASSYRRDYEQYF. The CDR3 nucleotides read TGTGCCAGCAGTTACAGGAGGGACTACGAGCAGTACTTC.

This clonotype came up many times. This sequence may be a read error, since a much larger clone differs from it by one base. This chain joins TRBV3-1 and TRBJ2-5; no clear D. The CDR3 contains 12 residues. Germline V gives CDR1 LGHDT, CDR2 YNNKEL (reference sequence). V was clipped by 5 bases and J by 5 bases, with 9 bases between them. The CDR3 DNA reads as TGTGCCAGCAGCATTTCCAGGGAGACCCAGTACTTC. Its protein is CASSISRETQYF.

The chain carries TRBV7-9 and TRBJ1-1; D unresolved. The germline V and J ends were trimmed by 1 base and 6 bases, with 9 bases remaining between them. The length of the CDR3 is 13 residues. Germline V gene sequence: CDR1 SEHNR, CDR2 FQNEAQ (reference sequence). The CDR3 reads CASSLGSWAEAFF. CDR3 bases: TGTGCCAGCAGCTTAGGCAGCTGGGCTGAAGCTTTCTTT.

The chain links TRBV2 to TRBJ1-1, with D unclear. Trimming stripped 1 base from V and 6 bases from J, with 3 bases between. Germline V gives CDR1 SNHLY, CDR2 FYNNEI. The CDR3 contains 11 residues. The chain's CDR3 is CASSEVAEAFF. The CDR3 DNA follows: TGTGCCAGCAGTGAAGTCGCTGAAGCTTTCTTT.

The rearrangement links TRBV11-2 to TRBJ1-5; D unclear. Per germline, CDR1 SGHAT and CDR2 FQNNGV. The V and J ends lost 0 bases and 4 bases respectively, with 10 bases between them. The CDR3 has 15 amino acids. The CDR3 DNA follows: TGTGCCAGCAGCTTAGATCGACAAAATAATCAGCCCCAGCATTTT. Encoded protein: CASSLDRQNNQPQHF.

This clonotype appeared many times. The rearrangement uses TRBV9 and TRBJ2-7, with TRBD2 identical over 7 bases. The CDR3 consists of 15 residues. Looked up from germline, CDR1 is SGDLS and CDR2 is YYNGEE. Unmatched junction bases numbered 8, after V lost 5 bases and J lost 0 bases. CDR3 protein: CASSESGGSSYEQYF. DNA of the CDR3: TGTGCCAGCAGTGAATCGGGCGGGAGCTCCTACGAGCAGTACTTC. Complete variable domain (other parts from reference TRBV9 and TRBJ2-7): DSGVTQTPKHLITATGQRVTLRCSPRSGDLSVYWYQQSLDQGLQFLIQYYNGEERAKGNILERFSAQQFPDLHSELNLSSLELGDSALYFCASSESGGSSYEQYFGPGTRLTVT.

V is TRBV7-2 and J is TRBJ1-2; D uncertain. The germline V gene encodes CDR1 SGHTA and CDR2 FQGNSA. The CDR3 length is 14 residues. Trimming stripped 8 bases from V and 5 bases from J, with 18 bases between. CDR3 sequence: CASSLFPGLYGYTF. CDR3 nucleotide sequence: TGTGCCAGCTCCCTATTCCCGGGGTTGTATGGCTACACCTTC.

The chain employs TRBV5-1 and TRBJ1-1; perhaps TRBD1 as D (5 bases). Per germline, CDR1 SGHRS and CDR2 YFSETQ. The V end lost 0 bases, the J end lost 0 bases, and 9 bases lay between the germline ends. This CDR3 comprises 15 residues. CDR3 DNA sequence: TGCGCCAGCAGCTTGGAGGACACCTTGAACACTGAAGCTTTCTTT. Protein: CASSLEDTLNTEAFF.

This clonotype was seen only a few times. The chain carries TRBV29-1 and TRBJ2-7; D is undetermined. Trimming left V 4 bases short and J 0 bases short, with 7 bases between. Germline V lookup: CDR1 SQVTM, CDR2 ANQGSEA. The CDR3 runs to 12 residues. The DNA of the CDR3 is TGCAGCGTTGCGACGGACTCCTACGAGCAGTACTTC. This gives the protein CSVATDSYEQYF.

Only a few counts were recorded for this clonotype. The V and J genes are TRBV9 and TRBJ2-7; D perhaps matches TRBD1 (5 bases). Germline values: CDR1 SGDLS, CDR2 YYNGEE. The V end was cut by 0 bases, the J end by 0 bases, with 7 bases between. The CDR3 contains 14 residues. CDR3 sequence reads: CASSVETGSYEQYF. CDR3 sequence (DNA): TGTGCCAGCAGCGTAGAAACAGGCTCCTACGAGCAGTACTTC.

V usage is TRBV20-1 and J usage is TRBJ2-1, with 9 bases matching TRBD2. The CDR3 runs to 16 residues. Germline V gene lookup returns CDR1 DFQATT and CDR2 SNEGSKA (reference sequence). With 6 bases clipped from V and 2 bases from J, the junction kept 11 bases outside the gene matches. For the CDR3, the DNA is TGCAGTGCCATGTGGCGGGAGGGCCAGACCTACAATGAGCAGTTCTTC. Its translation: CSAMWREGQTYNEQFF.

This chain uses TRBV3-1 with TRBJ1-2; no definite D call. Germline assignment: CDR1 LGHDT and CDR2 YNNKEL (reference sequence). V dropped 2 bases and J dropped 5 bases, with 9 bases sitting between them. The CDR3 extends over 13 amino acids. The CDR3 DNA sequence: TGTGCCAGCAGCCAATACGAGGGTTATGGCTACACCTTC. Encoded protein: CASSQYEGYGYTF. The full variable domain, with the rest looked up from reference TRBV3-1 and TRBJ1-2, is DTAVSQTPKYLVTQMGNDKSIKCEQNLGHDTMYWYKQDSKKFLKIMFSYNNKELIINETVPNRFSPKSPDKAHLNLHINSLELGDSAVYFCASSQYEGYGYTFGSGTRLTVV.

This chain connects TRBV19 to TRBJ2-3; possible D gene TRBD2, 6 bases. Germline CDR1 LNHDA, CDR2 SQIVND (reference sequence). The CDR3 extends over 13 amino acids. V was cut by 4 bases and J by 6 bases, with 11 bases left in between. The CDR3 reads CASSTLASDTQYF. CDR3 DNA sequence: TGTGCCAGTAGTACACTAGCATCGGATACGCAGTATTTT. The full variable domain, in which reference TRBV19 and TRBJ2-3 provide the parts outside the CDR3, is DGGITQSPKYLFRKEGQNVTLSCEQNLNHDAMYWYRQDPGQGLRLIYYSQIVNDFQKGDIAEGYSVSREKKESFPLTVTSAQKNPTAFYLCASSTLASDTQYFGPGTRLTVL.

In its sample, this clonotype was seen once. J is TRBJ2-7 and V is TRBV10-1, with D uncertain. The V and J ends lost 3 bases and 3 bases respectively, with 21 bases between them. The CDR3 totals 17 residues. From germline, CDR1 is WNHNN and CDR2 SYGVQD (reference sequence). The CDR3 DNA sequence: TGCGCCAGCAGTGATGCCCCCTTTGCCGAAGGTCACTACGAGCAGTACTTC. Translation gives CASSDAPFAEGHYEQYF.

The V gene is TRBV29-1, the J gene TRBJ1-2; the D is unclear. CDR3 length: 12 residues. V shed 0 bases and J shed 6 bases, with 8 bases lying between them. Germline V gene lookup returns CDR1 SQVTM and CDR2 ANQGSEA. CDR3 residues: CSVEDSGNGYTF. CDR3 nucleotides: TGCAGCGTTGAAGATTCGGGGAATGGCTACACCTTC.